A single sample is the source of the 26 T cell receptor beta chains below, sequenced in a study of blood T cell repertoires in COVID-19. Clones were sequenced by immunoSEQ multiplex PCR, and TCRdb holds only the in-frame ones, with some missing. The profile shows 300,000 to 500,000 clones, around 89% of them singletons. Sequenced input: PBMCs or T cells enriched from blood (not recorded which). The origin of the receptors is a woman in her twenties or thirties with acute COVID-19.

The rearrangement joins TRBV5-1 to TRBJ2-1; 9 bases line up with TRBD1. This CDR3 region has 14 residues. Germline CDR1 is SGHRS and CDR2 is YFSETQ. Trimming removed 1 base from V and 7 bases from J; junction bases left unmatched: 3. The chain's CDR3 is CASSLQQGANEQFF. Written as DNA, the CDR3 is TGCGCCAGCAGCTTGCAACAGGGGGCTAATGAGCAGTTCTTC.

This clone appeared once. The chain recombines TRBV29-1 with TRBJ1-2; weak D call: TRBD1 (5 bases). This CDR3 comprises 11 residues. V was trimmed by 3 bases and J by 8 bases, leaving 10 bases between them. Germline V gene sequence: CDR1 SQVTM, CDR2 ANQGSEA. The CDR3 sequence is CSVEQGDGYTF. The CDR3 DNA reads TGCAGCGTTGAGCAGGGTGACGGCTACACCTTC.

V and J are TRBV29-1 and TRBJ2-7; TRBD1 agrees at 10 bases. Germline lookup yields CDR1 SQVTM and CDR2 ANQGSEA. The CDR3 loop spans 13 amino acids. Trimming cost V 7 bases and J 5 bases; bases outside gene matches: 8. The CDR3, as DNA: TGCAGCGCCGAACGTGGACAGGGGGACGAGCAGTACTTC. Translation gives CSAERGQGDEQYF.

The DNA of the CDR3 is TGCGCCAGCAGTGACTGGGAGGCGGGCTACACCTTC. Amino acids: CASSDWEAGYTF. V is TRBV10-2 and J is TRBJ1-2; D unresolved. The V and J ends lost 3 bases and 8 bases respectively, with 10 bases between them. This CDR3 contains 12 residues. Germline loops: CDR1 WSHSY, CDR2 SAAADI.

The genes are TRBV29-1 and TRBJ1-1; D remains ambiguous. The ends were cut back, 7 bases at V and 4 bases at J, with 25 bases in the middle. The germline gives CDR1 SQVTM, CDR2 ANQGSEA. This CDR3 comprises 16 residues. The CDR3 protein is CSGREWLASGLTEAFF. The CDR3 DNA sequence: TGCAGCGGGAGGGAGTGGCTGGCCTCGGGCCTCACTGAAGCTTTCTTT. The whole variable domain, filled in from reference TRBV29-1 and TRBJ1-1, reads SAVISQKPSRDICQRGTSLTIQCQVDSQVTMMFWYRQQPGQSLTLIATANQGSEATYESGFVIDKFPISRPNLTFSTLTVSNMSPEDSSIYLCSGREWLASGLTEAFFGQGTRLTVV.

This chain links TRBV6-6 with TRBJ2-5; no definite D call. V lost 6 bases and J lost 3, with 5 bases in between. From germline, CDR1 is MNHNY and CDR2 SVGAGI (reference sequence). The length of the CDR3 is 11 residues. The CDR3 reads CASRTKETQYF. Here the CDR3 DNA reads TGTGCCAGCAGGACAAAAGAGACCCAGTACTTC.

This chain joins TRBV18 and TRBJ1-5; 7 nucleotides agree with TRBD1. J was trimmed by 1 base and V by 8 bases; bases with no gene match: 5. Germline CDR1 is KGHSH and CDR2 is LQKENI. The CDR3 is 14 amino acids. CDR3 protein: CASNPTGSNQPQHF. CDR3 in DNA: TGTGCCAGCAACCCGACAGGGAGCAATCAGCCCCAGCATTTT.

This clone was picked up one time. The chain links TRBV7-9 to TRBJ1-5; D is undetermined. The germline V and J ends were trimmed by 1 base and 8 bases, with 9 bases remaining between them. This CDR3 spans 13 amino acids. Germline V CDR1 and CDR2: SEHNR, FQNEAQ (reference sequence). Here the CDR3 DNA reads TGTGCCAGCAGCTTAGAGACTTGGGAGCCCCAGCATTTT. It is translated as CASSLETWEPQHF.

The chain is built from TRBV28 and TRBJ1-5; 7 positions agree with TRBD1. This CDR3 is 16 amino acids long. The germline gives CDR1 MDHEN, CDR2 SYDVKM. V was clipped by 4 bases and J by 3 bases; unmatched bases: 9. The CDR3, as DNA: TGTGCCAGCAGTTGGCCAACAGGGGTCCCCAATCAGCCCCAGCATTTT. Protein product: CASSWPTGVPNQPQHF.

This chain joins TRBV6-1 and TRBJ2-1; 8 bases are shared with TRBD1. Germline V CDR1 and CDR2: MNHNS, SASEGT. With 1 base clipped from V and 4 bases from J, the junction kept 6 bases outside the gene matches. CDR3 length equals 16 residues. The CDR3 reads CASSEVLRGRYNEQFF. For the CDR3, the DNA is TGTGCCAGCAGTGAAGTACTCAGGGGGCGATACAATGAGCAGTTCTTC.

This clone was observed a handful of times. V usage is TRBV6-5 and J usage is TRBJ1-2; D gene uncertain. This CDR3 region has 13 residues. V was pared by 6 bases and J by 8 bases, with 16 bases between. Germline CDR1 is MNHEY and CDR2 is SVGAGI. CDR3 protein: CASRNAAGGGYTF. The CDR3 nucleotides are TGTGCCAGCAGGAACGCCGCGGGTGGGGGCTACACCTTC.

CDR3 residues: CASSIDSLGDYGYTF. In DNA, the CDR3 is TGTGCCAGTAGTATCGACAGCCTGGGTGACTATGGCTACACCTTC. V and J are TRBV19 and TRBJ1-2; D may be TRBD1 (5 bases). Germline V gives CDR1 LNHDA, CDR2 SQIVND (reference sequence). The CDR3 contains 15 residues. Trimming cost V 3 bases and J 3 bases, with 14 bases left between them.

In its sample, this clone was seen a few times. The chain joins TRBV6-2 or TRBV6-3 to TRBJ1-5, with D uncertain. The CDR3 has 16 residues. Per germline, CDR1 MNHEY and CDR2 SVGEGT. V lost 2 bases, J lost 7 bases, and 18 bases lay in between. The CDR3 coding sequence is TGTGCCAGCAGTTACCCTACAGACCTGGCGGGCCAGCCCCAGCATTTT. Translating gives CASSYPTDLAGQPQHF.

V gene TRBV11-1 combines with J gene TRBJ1-2; D not resolved. Per the germline V gene, CDR1 is SGHAT and CDR2 is FQDESV (reference sequence). V lost 5 bases, J lost 4 bases, and 17 bases lay in between. This CDR3 has 15 residues. CDR3 sequence: CASSGSGEGTYGYTF. The CDR3 region has the DNA TGTGCCAGCAGCGGCTCCGGGGAGGGTACCTATGGCTACACCTTC.

CDR3 DNA sequence: TGTGCCAGCAGTCGCAGGGGGCCGAGCTCCTACGAGCAGTACTTC. Amino acids: CASSRRGPSSYEQYF. The chain recombines TRBV7-2 with TRBJ2-7, with TRBD1 identical over 8 bases. CDR1 is SGHTA and CDR2 is FQGNSA in the germline V gene. The CDR3 consists of 15 residues. Trimming removed 6 bases from V and 0 bases from J; junction bases left unmatched: 7.

The chain joins TRBV7-9 to TRBJ1-6; D remains ambiguous. The length of the CDR3 is 17 residues. Germline assignment: CDR1 SEHNR and CDR2 FQNEAQ (reference sequence). V was trimmed by 1 base and J by 6 bases, leaving 16 bases between them. CDR3 in DNA: TGTGCCAGCAGCTTAGTAAGGTCGGGAACAAGTAATTCACCCCTCCACTTT. This translates into CASSLVRSGTSNSPLHF.

This sequence joins TRBV18 and TRBJ2-3; D perhaps matches TRBD2 (6 bases). The CDR3 runs to 14 residues. Germline CDR1 reads KGHSH; CDR2 reads LQKENI. V lost 1 base and J 4 bases, leaving 9 bases between the germline ends. The CDR3 reads CASSPHGGADTQYF. The DNA for the CDR3 is TGTGCCAGCTCACCACACGGAGGGGCAGATACGCAGTATTTT.

CDR3 protein: CSVAVSYEQYF. CDR3 DNA sequence: TGCAGCGTTGCTGTCTCCTACGAGCAGTACTTC. The chain employs TRBV29-1 and TRBJ2-7; D unclear. The CDR3 sequence is 11 residues long. Trimming removed 4 bases from V and 0 bases from J, with 4 bases in between. In germline, CDR1 is SQVTM, CDR2 ANQGSEA.

This chain connects TRBV19 to TRBJ1-2; D gene ambiguous. V was cut by 4 bases and J by 4 bases, with 7 bases left in between. Germline V gene sequence: CDR1 LNHDA, CDR2 SQIVND (reference sequence). The CDR3 has 12 residues. The chain's CDR3 is CASSRGSYGYTF. CDR3 nucleotide sequence: TGTGCCAGTAGTAGAGGGTCCTATGGCTACACCTTC.

The rearrangement links TRBV3-1 (or the pseudogene TRBV3-2) to TRBJ1-1; TRBD1 aligns across 8 bases. This CDR3 comprises 15 residues. The germline gives CDR1 LGHDT, CDR2 YNNKEL (reference sequence). J lost 10 bases, V lost 4 bases, and 14 bases had no gene match. The DNA for the CDR3 is TGTGCCAGCAGCCTACGACAACCAGGGGGCGAGCGAGCTTTCTTT. Encoded protein: CASSLRQPGGERAFF.

The V gene is TRBV7-9, the J gene TRBJ2-2; D gene uncertain. The V end lost 5 bases, the J end lost 2 bases, and 12 bases lay between the germline ends. Germline V gene lookup returns CDR1 SEHNR and CDR2 FQNEAQ (reference sequence). CDR3 length: 15 amino acids. CDR3 sequence: CASSHNRRNTGELFF. The CDR3 nucleotides are TGTGCCAGCAGCCACAACCGAAGAAACACCGGGGAGCTGTTTTTT.

The chain joins TRBV11-3 to TRBJ2-1; TRBD2 might be the D (5 bases). Germline V gene data show CDR1 as SGHNT and CDR2 as YENEEA. The CDR3 totals 14 residues. The V end lost 2 bases, the J end lost 5 bases, and 10 bases lay between the germline ends. Here the CDR3 reads CASSLRGQNNEQFF. CDR3 DNA: TGTGCCAGCAGCTTACGCGGGCAAAACAATGAGCAGTTCTTC.

This chain links TRBV18 with TRBJ1-1; maybe TRBD1 (5 bases). The length of the CDR3 is 15 residues. V lost 2 bases and J lost 8, with 18 bases in between. Germline CDR1 and CDR2: KGHSH and LQKENI. The CDR3 DNA follows: TGTGCCAGCTCACCAGCGGGACCCAGAACCGACGAAGCTTTCTTT. As protein: CASSPAGPRTDEAFF.

The chain employs TRBV29-1 and TRBJ1-1; D uncertain. The V gene's germline CDR1 is SQVTM and CDR2 ANQGSEA. V lost 7 bases and J 1 base, leaving 13 bases between the germline ends. The CDR3 has 13 residues. CDR3 region: CSAERDKNTEAFF. As DNA, the CDR3 is TGCAGCGCCGAGAGGGATAAGAACACTGAAGCTTTCTTT.

About this clone itself: In the same sample, other DNA sequences code for this CDR3. The CDR3 DNA sequence: TGTGCCAGCAGCCCATACACCGGGGAGCTGTTTTTT. Its translation is CASSPYTGELFF. The J gene is TRBJ2-2, the V gene TRBV9; no clear D gene. The CDR3 has 12 amino acids. Trimming shortened V by 4 bases and J by 3 bases, and 4 bases separated the two germline ends. CDR1 and CDR2 from the germline V gene are SGDLS and YYNGEE.

V is TRBV5-8 and J is TRBJ1-5; 7 bases line up with TRBD1. The junction had 7 bases not matched to a gene; V was cut back by 4 bases and J by 0 bases. This CDR3 contains 16 residues. Germline CDR1 is SGHTS and CDR2 is YDEGEE. CDR3 residues: CASSRKQGTSNQPQHF. The DNA for the CDR3 is TGTGCCAGCAGCCGTAAACAGGGGACTAGCAATCAGCCCCAGCATTTT.